This T cell receptor beta chain was documented in a study of glioma-infiltrating T cells after dendritic cell vaccination. Study summary: Three intradermal dendritic cell vaccine injections were given every two weeks.

This CDR3 is 18 amino acids long. V gave up 5 bases and J gave up 3 bases; unmatched junction bases: 11. Germline assignment: CDR1 SGHVS and CDR2 FQNEAQ. Up to about 2 ug genomic DNA was used for TCRB CDR3 amplification. Assay used: immunoSEQ multiplex PCR; TCRdb lists only in-frame clones, some missing. The table has tens of thousands of clones, about four fifths seen once. Fresh-frozen tumor tissue and more than two years of survival data were available for all. The TCR comes from a human donor with glioblastoma. The rearrangement links TRBV7-8 to TRBJ2-6; 9 positions match TRBD1. The material was blood, obtained before dendritic cell vaccination. The DNA of the CDR3 is TGTGCCAGCAGCCACGGGACAGGGATGACCGGTGGGGCCAACGTCCTGACTTTC. It codes for CASSHGTGMTGGANVLTF.